This section outlines one T cell receptor (beta chain) sequence together with its context. This entry belongs to a study of blood T cell repertoires in COVID-19. The wider study: Material from acute and convalescent COVID-19 was sourced from the United States, Italy and Spain. PBMCs, B-cell-depleted T cells, or T cells provided the cDNA or gDNA that made up the material.

The CDR3 covers 16 residues. Germline V lookup: CDR1 SEHNR, CDR2 FQNEAQ (reference sequence). The junction had 9 bases not matched to a gene; V was cut back by 4 bases and J by 1 base. Per the authors' pipeline: Reference gene primer amplification yielded estimated nucleated cell counts. Assay: immunoSEQ multiplex PCR; the TCRdb copy retains only in-frame clones and omits some. D and trimming were read from the DNA, whereas the V and J calls and clone size are those reported in that table. This sample has over 110,000 clones, with about four fifths found just once. This receptor was taken from an older man who had recovered from COVID-19. The sequenced sample consisted of peripheral blood. The chain is built from TRBV7-9 and TRBJ2-5, with 7 bases that match TRBD2. The DNA for the CDR3 is TGTGCCAGCAGCTACCCCGACCGGGAGGTCCAAGAGACCCAGTACTTC. Protein product: CASSYPDREVQETQYF.